The next 10 T cell receptor beta chains were all read from a single sample in a study of T cells in Graves' hyperthyroidism and ophthalmopathy. Regions amplified from RNA transcripts were the TCR beta CDR3 regions. During a first-round RT-PCR of the TCR CDR3, the HTBI primer set was used. TCRdb independently ran MiXCR on the multiplex PCR reads; one entry per CDR3 protein. The table lists about 460,000 distinct CDR3 sequences, roughly 22% of them singletons. Sequenced input: blood. These receptors came from a woman in her sixties or seventies with Graves' ophthalmopathy.

This clonotype has at least ten counts. The J gene is TRBJ2-2, the V gene TRBV28, with D unclear. CDR3 length: 12 amino acids. The germline V gene has CDR1 MDHEN and CDR2 SYDVKM. Trimming took 5 bases from V and 3 from J, leaving 4 bases between them. The CDR3 nucleotides are TGTGCCAGCAGTACCTACACCGGGGAGCTGTTTTTT. This gives the protein CASSTYTGELFF.

The chain links TRBV9 to TRBJ2-1; weak D call: TRBD2 (5 bases). Trimming removed 4 bases at V and 5 bases at J, with 13 bases between. The CDR3 has 14 residues. Germline assignment: CDR1 SGDLS and CDR2 YYNGEE. CDR3 in DNA: TGTGCCAGCAGCCCCTCCCTGGAGGACAATGAGCAGTTCTTC. Translating gives CASSPSLEDNEQFF.

This clonotype was seen a handful of times. The V and J genes are TRBV9 and TRBJ2-1, with 10 bases matching TRBD2. With 0 bases clipped from V and 6 bases from J, the junction kept 3 bases outside the gene matches. Germline loops: CDR1 SGDLS, CDR2 YYNGEE. The CDR3 has 15 amino acids. The CDR3 region has the DNA TGTGCCAGCAGCGTAGCAATAGCGGGGGGCAATGAGCAGTTCTTC. Its protein is CASSVAIAGGNEQFF. Full variable domain (outside the CDR3, taken from reference TRBV9 and TRBJ2-1): DSGVTQTPKHLITATGQRVTLRCSPRSGDLSVYWYQQSLDQGLQFLIQYYNGEERAKGNILERFSAQQFPDLHSELNLSSLELGDSALYFCASSVAIAGGNEQFFGPGTRLTVL.

The chain links TRBV4-2 to TRBJ2-5; D tentatively fits TRBD1 or TRBD2 (6 bases each). The CDR3 is 15 amino acids. The V and J ends lost 6 bases and 0 bases respectively, with 14 bases between them. Germline V lookup: CDR1 LGHNA, CDR2 YNFKEQ. The CDR3 bases are TGTGCCAGCAGGACGGGGGCCTGGTACCAAGAGACCCAGTACTTC. Translating it yields CASRTGAWYQETQYF.

The sample holds a few counts of this clonotype. The chain joins TRBV20-1 to TRBJ2-5, with TRBD2 matching 7 bases. The CDR3 is 16 residues long. V trimming: 1 base; J trimming: 6 bases; junction bases outside the gene matches: 14. Germline loops: CDR1 DFQATT, CDR2 SNEGSKA (reference sequence). DNA of the CDR3: TGCAGTGCTAGAGCCCTGAGGGGACTACCCAAGAAGACCCAGTACTTC. Translating gives CSARALRGLPKKTQYF.

The chain couples TRBV19 to TRBJ1-2; D is undetermined. This CDR3 has 12 amino acids. From germline, CDR1 is LNHDA and CDR2 SQIVND (reference sequence). Trimming pared 10 bases from V and 0 bases from J, leaving 9 bases between. This CDR3 reads CATIGTNYGYTF. The CDR3 DNA reads TGTGCCACCATAGGGACTAACTATGGCTACACCTTC.

This clonotype was seen a handful of times. The chain recombines TRBV12-3 or TRBV12-4 with TRBJ2-7, with D possibly TRBD2 on 6 matching bases. The CDR3 covers 16 residues. V shed 5 bases and J shed 1 base, with 18 bases lying between them. CDR3 coding DNA: TGTGCCAGCAGTCCTCCTGGTTTTAGCGGATCCTACGAGCAGTACTTC. It yields the protein CASSPPGFSGSYEQYF.

The J gene is TRBJ2-1, the V gene TRBV5-1; 9 nucleotides match TRBD1. V shed 0 bases and J 6 bases; nucleotides not matched to a gene: 7. Germline CDR1 SGHRS, CDR2 YFSETQ. This CDR3 has 16 residues. CDR3 sequence: CASSLVMGQGTNEQFF. The CDR3 region has the DNA TGCGCCAGCAGCTTGGTTATGGGACAGGGTACCAATGAGCAGTTCTTC.

The rearrangement joins TRBV24-1 to TRBJ2-2, with a weak D call TRBD2 (6 bases). This CDR3 comprises 15 residues. The germline V gene encodes CDR1 KGHDR and CDR2 SFDVKD. Trimming left V 4 bases short and J 6 bases short, with 14 bases between. In DNA, the CDR3 is TGTGCCACCAGTGACGTCTTGGGACTCCCCGGGGAGCTGTTTTTT. Translated: CATSDVLGLPGELFF.

The chain couples TRBV4-1 to TRBJ1-3; no firm D call. With 0 bases removed from V and 2 bases from J, the gap between germline ends came to 8 bases. The CDR3 is 15 residues long. Germline loops: CDR1 MGHRA, CDR2 YSYEKL. CDR3 loop: CASSQDRGTGNTIYF. For the CDR3, the DNA is TGCGCCAGCAGCCAAGACCGAGGGACTGGAAACACCATATATTTT.